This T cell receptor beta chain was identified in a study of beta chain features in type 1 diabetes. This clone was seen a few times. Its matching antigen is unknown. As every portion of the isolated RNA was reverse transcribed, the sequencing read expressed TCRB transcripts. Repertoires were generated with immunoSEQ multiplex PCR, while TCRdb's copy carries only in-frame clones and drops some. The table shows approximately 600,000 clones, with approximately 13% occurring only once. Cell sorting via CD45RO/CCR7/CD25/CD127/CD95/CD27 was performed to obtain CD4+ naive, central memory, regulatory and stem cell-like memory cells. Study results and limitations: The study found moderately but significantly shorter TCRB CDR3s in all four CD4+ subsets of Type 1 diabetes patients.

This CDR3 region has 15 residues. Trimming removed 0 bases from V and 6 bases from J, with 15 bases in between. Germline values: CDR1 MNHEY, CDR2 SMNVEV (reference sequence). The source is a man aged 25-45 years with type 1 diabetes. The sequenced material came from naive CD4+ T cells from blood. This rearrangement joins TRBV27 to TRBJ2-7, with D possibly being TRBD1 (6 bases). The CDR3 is CASSLSTVGTSEQYF. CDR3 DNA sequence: TGTGCCAGCAGTTTATCGACAGTTGGGACATCCGAGCAGTACTTC.